Detailed here is one T cell receptor beta chain. This clonotype was observed many times. Its recognized antigen is unknown. Base qualities are not recorded, but no much larger clone differs from it by a single base. Sample treatment or condition, as interpreted from the label and publication: live attenuated yellow fever vaccine strain. Two biological replicates of bulk PBMCs were collected at each blood-draw timepoint. A standard Ficoll-Paque protocol was used to isolate PBMCs from peripheral blood. RNA was extracted with TriZol from bulk PBMCs, CD4 and CD8 fractions, and dextramer-positive and dextramer-negative fractions. This sample is drawn from a study of T cells after yellow fever vaccination (dated by TCRdb to about 2019). For the study in its entirety: The SMART-Seq v4 Ultra Low Input RNA kit was used to prepare libraries from fractions with low cell numbers. To follow T-cell clones before and after both primary and booster YFV17D yellow fever vaccination, bulk TCR alpha and beta repertoires underwent longitudinal sequencing. The cohort comprised two healthy male donors, one aged 18 to 30 and one aged 30 to 40 years. Blood was collected at multiple timepoints before and after primary and secondary immunization, and bulk PBMC replicates and cell subsets were isolated.

Its CDR3 holds 20 amino acids, cysteine through phenylalanine. Only CDR3 DNA is held: 60 bases, read in frame from base 1. Relative to germline, V is 0 bases shorter and J is 1 base shorter, with 25 bases between their ends. As encoded in the germline V gene, CDR1 is LGHNA while CDR2 is YSLEER. TCRdb records Illumina NovaSeq 6000 as the sequencer. TCR cDNA was synthesized by 5'RACE template switching, which introduced a universal primer site and unique molecular identifiers. Priming of cDNA synthesis was performed from both the TCR alpha and TCR beta constant segments. Libraries were amplified in two PCR steps, with sample barcodes and sequencing adapters added in the second step. Sequencing of libraries was performed on Illumina HiSeq 2500 (2x100 bp) or NovaSeq (2x150 bp). The authors' analysis ran thus. Reads were demultiplexed and collapsed into UMI consensus sequences with MIGEC, and V(D)J alignment was performed with MiXCR. Using edgeR on replicate PBMC samples, clonotypes were called vaccine-responding if FDR was below 0.01 and the log2 fold change was above 5 up to day 15. CD4 or CD8 identity was assigned to each bulk clonotype according to whether the clonotype was present at higher abundance in the sequenced CD4 repertoire or the sequenced CD8 repertoire. In-frame beta chains were kept once TCRdb had trimmed the public reads at Q25 with fastp and called clones with MiXCR. Each entry merges the rows of one CDR3 protein and shows their most common DNA and genes. In this record, the V and J calls reflect TCRdb's handling and not the investigators' own analysis. The sample table holds roughly 330,000 distinct CDR3 sequences, of which about 4% were seen once. 20% to 25% of the sample belongs to the ten largest clones.

What the research found in general, with its limitations: Only a couple of donors were included in the study, so the extent to which the findings can be generalized is limited. After the booster, most of the clones that had expanded following primary vaccination were detected again (approximately 95% of CD4 and 80% to 90% of CD8), which suggests that memory was broadly maintained. A small share of clonotypes was detected in both CD4 and CD8 compartments, with the overlap likely arising from convergent recombination. Compared with the primary T-cell response, the secondary T-cell response was faster but weaker, reaching its peak on day 5 rather than on day 15. Computational filtering was required because FACS-sorted repertoires could contain abundant contaminating clonotypes from the bulk population.

This clonotype was obtained from a young man who received the YFV17D yellow fever vaccine. The V and J genes are TRBV4-3 and TRBJ2-7, with TRBD1 tentatively as D gene (6 bases match). Sequenced here: PBMCs, sampled 5 days after the yellow fever booster vaccination. This receptor carries the CDR3 CASSQDRVRRRTGQSYEQYF. The bases are TGCGCCAGCAGCCAAGACCGGGTTAGAAGGAGGACCGGACAGTCCTACGAGCAGTACTTC.